This T cell receptor (beta chain) was identified during a study of blood T cell repertoires in COVID-19. CDR1 and CDR2 from the germline V gene are MDHEN and SYDVKM. The V segment lost 6 bases and the J segment 2 bases; nucleotides outside the gene matches: 4. The CDR3 runs 16 residues. The data were produced by immunoSEQ multiplex PCR, yet TCRdb's version contains in-frame clones alone and is incomplete. The sample gives about 300,000 clones, approximately 86% of which show up once; about 2.7% is in the top ten. This clonotype originated in a woman aged 18-29 years who had recovered from COVID-19. The V gene is TRBV28, the J gene TRBJ2-1; 13 nucleotides agree with TRBD2. Sequenced input: PBMCs or T cells enriched from blood (not recorded which). In nucleotides, the CDR3 is TGTGCCAGCAGACCCACTAGCGGGGGGGCCTACAATGAGCAGTTCTTC. This translates into CASRPTSGGAYNEQFF.